This T cell receptor beta chain was identified during a study of OX40 agonist ivuxolimab in advanced cancers. Turning to the overall study: Ivuxolimab was an agonistic, fully human IgG2 monoclonal antibody directed against OX40 (CD134), a costimulatory receptor. Intravenous ivuxolimab was administered to patients every 2 weeks at six dose levels: 0.01, 0.1, 0.3, 1.5, 3 and 10 mg/kg. Among the roughly 52 dose-escalation patients, some 20 had hepatocellular carcinoma, approximately 15 melanoma, 9 renal cell carcinoma and 9 head and neck cancer. In the dose-escalation cohort, roughly 80% of patients were male, and the mean age was approximately 60 years, with a range of roughly 20 to 80. Patients were allowed to have had prior anti-PD-1, anti-PD-L1 or anti-CTLA-4 therapy, and 40% of the dose-escalation patients had previously received checkpoint inhibitors. Partial responses occurred in three dose-escalation patients, of whom one had hepatocellular carcinoma and two had cutaneous melanoma. Peripheral TCRbeta sequencing aimed to test whether ivuxolimab altered TCR sequence diversity and caused clonal T-cell expansion. The paper describes the monotherapy dose-escalation part (N of about 47 patients) of the phase I trial of ivuxolimab. The paper's findings and limits, for the study overall: At doses of 0.1 to 3.0 mg/kg, clonal expansion of both CD4+ and CD8+ blood T cells was observed from baseline to week 6. The antigen specificity of the clonally expanded peripheral T cells was not determined. After ivuxolimab, CD8+ T cells had more expanded clones than CD4+ T cells on average. Low levels of normalized T-cell clonal expansion were also seen in some patients who did not respond. In partial responders in the 0.1-3.0 mg/kg groups, normalized peripheral clonal expansion was found to be among the lowest, especially among CD8+ T cells.

Patients with a history of autoimmune disease or receiving systemic immunosuppression were excluded from the trial. Peripheral blood for TCR sequencing was collected from all dose cohorts at baseline, on cycle 4 day 1, and on cycle 7 day 1. Samples were obtained from an open-label, multicenter, first-in-human phase I dose-escalation trial of ivuxolimab. Adults with locally advanced or metastatic head and neck squamous cell, hepatocellular, melanoma or renal cell carcinoma were enrolled in the trial. CD4+ and CD8+ T cells were sorted separately from peripheral blood before TCR sequencing. As concerns this clone: Its antigen remains unidentified. Qualities for individual bases were not recorded, and no much larger clone is one base off.

To sequence the TCRbeta CDR3 region, genomic DNA was isolated from the sorted cells. The immunoSEQ Assay was used to sequence the TCRbeta CDR3 regions. What TCRdb holds here is the immuneACCESS table cut down to in-frame rearrangements. Part of the clones is not present; checked against another copy, under half of the missing clones reflect an unresolved V gene, and the others are unexplained. This sample comprises about 69,000 clones, 90% of them detected only once. Together, the top ten hold about 10% of the sample. CDR1 and CDR2 (SQVTM, ANQGSEA) derive from the germline V gene. The germline V and J ends show losses of 5 bases and 1 base respectively, and no gene match explains 7 bases of the junction. Its CDR3 holds 14 amino acids, cysteine through phenylalanine. The DNA shown is the 42-base CDR3, in frame from base 1.

The rearranged segments are TRBV29-1 and TRBJ1-1, with 7 bases matching TRBD1. The specimen was CD4+ or CD8+ T cells sorted from blood, collected in a trial of the OX40 agonist ivuxolimab. The clonotype was recovered from an adult with an advanced solid tumor such as melanoma, head and neck, liver or kidney cancer. The CDR3 sequence is CSVRTGVWNTEAFF. The DNA sequence follows: TGCAGCGTTCGAACAGGGGTCTGGAACACTGAAGCTTTCTTT.